These 9 T cell receptor beta chains were sequenced from one sample in a study of T cell responses to AZD1222 COVID-19 vaccine. Assay: immunoSEQ multiplex PCR; the TCRdb copy retains only in-frame clones and omits some. Of some 130,000 clones listed, 90% are singletons. The sequences come from peripheral blood, collected on day 0 of AZD1222 vaccination. The receptors shown here come from an adult in good health.

V is TRBV19 and J is TRBJ1-1; 8 nucleotides match TRBD1. This CDR3 has 18 residues. With 5 bases clipped from V and 1 base from J, the junction kept 15 bases outside the gene matches. Germline CDR1 reads LNHDA; CDR2 reads SQIVND (reference sequence). The CDR3 DNA follows: TGTGCCAGTAGTCCGGAAGGACAGGGACCTGGAGGGAACACTGAAGCTTTCTTT. This sequence encodes CASSPEGQGPGGNTEAFF.

V and J are TRBV9 and TRBJ2-3; D possibly uses TRBD1 or TRBD2 (6 bases each). There are 15 residues in the CDR3. Trimming took 3 bases from V and 3 from J, leaving 14 bases between them. Germline assignment: CDR1 SGDLS and CDR2 YYNGEE. The CDR3 reads CASSGSRGGTDTQYF. The CDR3 DNA is TGTGCCAGCAGCGGTTCTAGAGGGGGGACAGATACGCAGTATTTT.

The chain links TRBV7-9 to TRBJ1-4; 10 bases line up with TRBD1. The CDR3 consists of 14 residues. Per germline, CDR1 SEHNR and CDR2 FQNEAQ (reference sequence). V was pared by 5 bases and J by 8 bases, with 5 bases of the junction left unmatched. The CDR3 loop is CASSQGQGREKLFF. In nucleotides, the CDR3 is TGTGCCAGCAGCCAGGGACAGGGGCGGGAAAAACTGTTTTTT.

The rearrangement uses TRBV29-1 and TRBJ1-2; tentatively, D is TRBD1 (6 bases). V lost 7 bases and J lost 4, with 22 bases in between. This CDR3 spans 15 amino acids. Germline V CDR1 and CDR2: SQVTM, ANQGSEA. The CDR3 DNA is TGCAGCGGTGTACCAGGTCTGGGGGCATCCTATGGCTACACCTTC. Protein: CSGVPGLGASYGYTF.

The rearrangement uses TRBV5-1 and TRBJ2-1, with D uncertain. Trimming left V 4 bases short and J 5 bases short, with 16 bases between. This CDR3 is 15 amino acids long. In germline, CDR1 is SGHRS, CDR2 YFSETQ. The CDR3 sequence: CASSPRRHVNNEQFF. The CDR3, as DNA: TGCGCCAGCAGCCCCCGCAGACACGTCAACAATGAGCAGTTCTTC.

This clone was detected only once. This chain links TRBV19 with TRBJ1-2; tentative D call: TRBD1 (5 bases). V was clipped by 1 base and J by 4 bases, with 13 bases between them. CDR1 is LNHDA and CDR2 is SQIVND in the germline V gene (reference sequence). This CDR3 has 15 residues. In DNA, the CDR3 is TGTGCCAGTAGTATAGCGGCAGGGAATGCCTATGGCTACACCTTC. Translated: CASSIAAGNAYGYTF.

The chain has TRBV9 and TRBJ2-7; D perhaps matches TRBD1 (6 bases). Germline assignment: CDR1 SGDLS and CDR2 YYNGEE. This CDR3 spans 16 amino acids. Trimming shortened V by 4 bases and J by 1 base, and 18 bases separated the two germline ends. As DNA, the CDR3 is TGTGCCAGCAGCTCAACAGGGACCGAGACTTCCTACGAGCAGTACTTC. As protein: CASSSTGTETSYEQYF.

The CDR3: CASREGGTGYTF. The CDR3 nucleotides are TGTGCCAGCAGGGAAGGAGGGACTGGCTACACCTTC. The genes are TRBV28 and TRBJ1-2; a possible D gene is TRBD1 (5 bases). Trimming left V 6 bases short and J 7 bases short, with 12 bases between. The CDR3 runs 12 residues. The V gene's germline CDR1 is MDHEN and CDR2 SYDVKM.

The V gene is TRBV6-5, the J gene TRBJ1-6; tentatively, D is TRBD1 (5 bases). Germline lookup yields CDR1 MNHEY and CDR2 SVGAGI. The CDR3 loop spans 15 amino acids. With 6 bases removed from V and 6 bases from J, the gap between germline ends came to 15 bases. The CDR3 region is CASRLQELTNSPLHF. Written as DNA, the CDR3 is TGTGCCAGCAGGTTACAGGAGCTTACTAATTCACCCCTCCACTTT.